The 13 T cell receptor beta chains in this list originate from one sample, sequenced in a study of cytomegalovirus exposure and HLA in healthy donors (dated by TCRdb to the late 2010s). Library construction relied on the immunoSEQ multiplex PCR assay. For the multiplex PCR, a mixture combining 60 forward primers for TCR Vbeta segments and 13 reverse primers for TCR Jbeta segments was used. TCRdb carries this immuneACCESS record with in-frame sequences only. Its versions omit some clonotypes, under half of them owing to an unresolved V gene in the studies checked, with the rest unexplained. Counted in this sample were more than 130,000 clones; more than 60% of them appeared once. The biggest ten clones account for about 2.8% of the sample. Sequencing input: PBMCs. The receptors stem from a male donor in good health and CMV-seronegative.

The J gene is TRBJ2-1, the V gene TRBV10-3; 8 bases are a match to TRBD2. The germline CDR1 and CDR2 sequences are ENHRY and SYGVKD. V trimming: 2 bases; J trimming: 1 base; junction bases outside the gene matches: 10. This CDR3 region has 18 residues. CDR3 in amino acids: CAISERGGGSASYNEQFF. CDR3 sequence (DNA): TGTGCCATCAGTGAGCGGGGGGGTGGTTCGGCGTCCTACAATGAGCAGTTCTTC.

The CDR3 loop reads CASKEGYLYAGYTF. CDR3 sequence (DNA): TGTGCCAGCAAGGAGGGGTATTTATATGCGGGCTACACCTTC. The gene calls are TRBV6-5 and TRBJ1-2; a possible D gene is TRBD1 (5 bases). Germline V gives CDR1 MNHEY, CDR2 SVGAGI. The CDR3 length is 14 residues. Trimming stripped 7 bases from V and 8 bases from J, with 20 bases between.

The chain couples TRBV6-5 to TRBJ1-1; 9 nucleotides match TRBD1. The germline V gene encodes CDR1 MNHEY and CDR2 SVGAGI. The CDR3 length is 14 residues. Trimming cost V 6 bases and J 4 bases; bases outside gene matches: 6. This chain's CDR3 is CASRSGTGPTEAFF. DNA for the CDR3: TGTGCCAGCAGGTCCGGGACAGGGCCCACTGAAGCTTTCTTT.

The chain couples TRBV9 to TRBJ2-7; 9 bases are a match to TRBD2. The CDR3 covers 16 residues. Germline V gene data show CDR1 as SGDLS and CDR2 as YYNGEE. Trimming took 4 bases from V and 4 from J; bases not matched to a gene: 12. CDR3 loop: CASSPLAGPTSYEQYF. CDR3 nucleotide sequence: TGTGCCAGCAGCCCCCTAGCGGGACCCACCTCATACGAGCAGTACTTC.

This chain joins TRBV29-1 and TRBJ2-3; D might be TRBD2 (6 bases). The CDR3 spans 12 residues. V was pared by 7 bases and J by 4 bases, with 12 bases between. The germline CDR1 and CDR2 sequences are SQVTM and ANQGSEA. DNA for the CDR3: TGCAGCGCCCCCCGGGGGTCAGATACGCAGTATTTT. It specifies CSAPRGSDTQYF.

V is TRBV19 and J is TRBJ1-5, with 8 bases identical to TRBD1. The CDR3 covers 15 residues. Germline trimming cut 1 base from V and 6 bases from J; bases unmatched to any gene: 5. Germline lookup yields CDR1 LNHDA and CDR2 SQIVND (reference sequence). In nucleotides, the CDR3 is TGTGCCAGTAGTATAGGAGGGACAGGTCGTCAGCCCCAGCATTTT. Protein product: CASSIGGTGRQPQHF.

This clone was counted a single time. This chain joins TRBV19 and TRBJ2-7; perhaps TRBD1 as D (5 bases). The CDR3 runs to 13 residues. Germline V gives CDR1 LNHDA, CDR2 SQIVND (reference sequence). Trimming left V 6 bases short and J 0 bases short, with 9 bases between. The CDR3 sequence: CASRRTNSYEQYF. The CDR3 DNA sequence: TGTGCCAGTAGGCGGACAAACTCCTACGAGCAGTACTTC.

The rearrangement uses TRBV20-1 and TRBJ1-2; D gene ambiguous. V lost 6 bases and J 4 bases, leaving 9 bases between the germline ends. Germline lookup yields CDR1 DFQATT and CDR2 SNEGSKA (reference sequence). This CDR3 contains 11 residues. CDR3 nucleotides: TGCAGTGCCTGGGCAGGCTATGGCTACACCTTC. Its translation is CSAWAGYGYTF.

V gene TRBV7-8 combines with J gene TRBJ2-1, with 7 bases lining up with TRBD2. The ends lost 3 bases at V and 10 bases at J; junction bases unmatched: 9. Looked up from germline, CDR1 is SGHVS and CDR2 is FQNEAQ. The CDR3 runs 14 residues. This CDR3 is CASSFRVSGGEQFF. Here the CDR3 DNA reads TGTGCCAGCAGCTTTCGGGTGTCCGGGGGGGAGCAGTTCTTC.

This chain joins TRBV28 and TRBJ1-1; D gene uncertain. Per the germline V gene, CDR1 is MDHEN and CDR2 is SYDVKM. CDR3 length: 10 amino acids. V lost 4 bases and J 7 bases, leaving 4 bases between the germline ends. CDR3 bases: TGTGCCAGCAGTTCCATTGAAGCTTTCTTT. Protein sequence: CASSSIEAFF.

The chain links TRBV7-9 to TRBJ2-1; 7 nucleotides align to TRBD2. Germline loops: CDR1 SEHNR, CDR2 FQNEAQ (reference sequence). Trimming cost V 5 bases and J 7 bases; bases outside gene matches: 11. The CDR3 spans 15 residues. This CDR3 reads CASSPPRRERNEQFF. The CDR3 bases are TGTGCCAGCAGCCCCCCGAGGCGGGAGCGGAATGAGCAGTTCTTC. The variable domain in full, completed from reference TRBV7-9 and TRBJ2-1, reads DTGVSQNPRHKITKRGQNVTFRCDPISEHNRLYWYRQTLGQGPEFLTYFQNEAQLEKSRLLSDRFSAERPKGSFSTLEIQRTEQGDSAMYLCASSPPRRERNEQFFGPGTRLTVL.

The rearrangement links TRBV5-1 to TRBJ2-1, with 7 bases aligning to TRBD1. Germline V CDR1 and CDR2: SGHRS, YFSETQ. With 1 base clipped from V and 5 bases from J, the junction kept 12 bases outside the gene matches. The CDR3 has 17 amino acids. As DNA, the CDR3 is TGCGCCAGCAGCTTGCCCTCTCCGACAGGGATCAACAATGAGCAGTTCTTC. As protein: CASSLPSPTGINNEQFF.

This clone showed up just once. The chain is built from TRBV27 and TRBJ2-5; 13 positions match TRBD2. CDR3 length equals 17 residues. V was pared by 5 bases and J by 4 bases, with 10 bases of the junction left unmatched. Germline V CDR1 and CDR2: MNHEY, SMNVEV (reference sequence). The CDR3 DNA follows: TGTGCCAGCAGTAGGACTAGCGGGGGTATTCCAGGAGAGACCCAGTACTTC. It encodes CASSRTSGGIPGETQYF.